The sequence of this T cell receptor (beta chain) was determined in a study of blood T cell repertoires in COVID-19. This table comes from immunoSEQ multiplex PCR, and its TCRdb copy is limited to in-frame clones, with some not included. Of under 80,000 clones in the sample, 65% to 85% are singletons; the top ten hold less than 25%. The germline CDR1 and CDR2 sequences are SEHNR and FQNEAQ (reference sequence). The CDR3 is made up of 14 amino acids. The germline V and J ends were trimmed by 5 bases and 3 bases, with 13 bases remaining between them. Sequencing was done on a sample of peripheral blood. The chain recombines TRBV7-9 with TRBJ2-5; D possibly corresponds to TRBD2 (5 bases). The receptor's source is a man older than 75 with active or convalescent COVID-19. CDR3 loop: CASSRRGAEETQYF. As DNA, the CDR3 is TGTGCCAGCAGCCGCCGTGGAGCGGAAGAGACCCAGTACTTC.